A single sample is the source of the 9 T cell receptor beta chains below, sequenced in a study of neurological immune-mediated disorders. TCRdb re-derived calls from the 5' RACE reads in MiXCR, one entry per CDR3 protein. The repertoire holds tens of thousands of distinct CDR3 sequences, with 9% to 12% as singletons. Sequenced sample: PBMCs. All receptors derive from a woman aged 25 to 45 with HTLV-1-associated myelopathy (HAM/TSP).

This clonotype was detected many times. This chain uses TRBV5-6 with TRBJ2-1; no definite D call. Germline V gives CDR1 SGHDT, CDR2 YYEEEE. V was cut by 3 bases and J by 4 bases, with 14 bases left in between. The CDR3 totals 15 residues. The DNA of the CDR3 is TGTGCCAGCAGCTCTAGAGGTCACGGGTACAATGAGCAGTTCTTC. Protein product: CASSSRGHGYNEQFF.

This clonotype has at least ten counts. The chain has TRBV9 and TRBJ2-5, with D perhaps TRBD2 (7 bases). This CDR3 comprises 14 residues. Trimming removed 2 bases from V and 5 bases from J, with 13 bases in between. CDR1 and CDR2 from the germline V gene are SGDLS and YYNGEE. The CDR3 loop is CASSVSGGQETQYF. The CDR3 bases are TGTGCCAGCAGCGTCTCGGGGGGCCAGGAGACCCAGTACTTC.

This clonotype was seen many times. For the CDR3, the DNA is TGTGCCAGCAAGGAGGGTTCCAGCTCTGGGGCCAACGTCCTGACTTTC. As protein: CASKEGSSSGANVLTF. The V and J genes are TRBV2 and TRBJ2-6; D perhaps matches TRBD2 (6 bases). Trimming removed 7 bases at V and 0 bases at J, with 13 bases between. The CDR3 length is 16 residues. Germline V lookup: CDR1 SNHLY, CDR2 FYNNEI.

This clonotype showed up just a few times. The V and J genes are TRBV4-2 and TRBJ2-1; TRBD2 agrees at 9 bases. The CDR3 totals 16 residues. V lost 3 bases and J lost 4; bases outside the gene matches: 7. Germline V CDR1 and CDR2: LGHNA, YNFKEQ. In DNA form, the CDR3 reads TGTGCCAGCAGCCAGGACCCTAGCGGGGATTACAATGAGCAGTTCTTC. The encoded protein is CASSQDPSGDYNEQFF.

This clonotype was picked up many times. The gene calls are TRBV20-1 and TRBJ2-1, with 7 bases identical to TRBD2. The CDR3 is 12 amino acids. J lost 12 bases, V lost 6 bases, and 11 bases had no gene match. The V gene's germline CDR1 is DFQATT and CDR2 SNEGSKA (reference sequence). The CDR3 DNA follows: TGCAGTGCGAGACCGAGCGGGGCAGGGCAGTTCTTC. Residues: CSARPSGAGQFF.

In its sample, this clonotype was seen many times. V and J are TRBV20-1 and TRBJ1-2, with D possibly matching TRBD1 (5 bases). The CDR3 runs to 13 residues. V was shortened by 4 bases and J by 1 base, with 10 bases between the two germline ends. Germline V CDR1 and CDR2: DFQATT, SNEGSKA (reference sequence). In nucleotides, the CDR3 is TGCAGTGCTATCACAGGCGGTAACTATGGCTACACCTTC. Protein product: CSAITGGNYGYTF.

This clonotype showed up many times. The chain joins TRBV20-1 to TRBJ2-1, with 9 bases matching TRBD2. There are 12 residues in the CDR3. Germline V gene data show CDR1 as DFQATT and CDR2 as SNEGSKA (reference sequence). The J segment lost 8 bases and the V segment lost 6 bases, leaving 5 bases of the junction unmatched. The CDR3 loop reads CSASAGGHEQFF. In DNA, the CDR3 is TGCAGTGCCAGCGCGGGGGGGCATGAGCAGTTCTTC.

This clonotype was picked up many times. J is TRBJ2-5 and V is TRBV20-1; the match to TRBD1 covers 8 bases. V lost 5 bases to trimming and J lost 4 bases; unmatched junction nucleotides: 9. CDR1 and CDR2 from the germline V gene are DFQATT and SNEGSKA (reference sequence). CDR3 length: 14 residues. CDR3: CSAANTGGGETQYF. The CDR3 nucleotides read TGCAGTGCTGCCAATACAGGGGGTGGAGAGACCCAGTACTTC.

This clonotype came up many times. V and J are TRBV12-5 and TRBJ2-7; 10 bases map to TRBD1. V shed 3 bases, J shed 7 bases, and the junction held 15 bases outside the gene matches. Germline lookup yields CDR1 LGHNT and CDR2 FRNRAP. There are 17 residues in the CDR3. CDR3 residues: CASGFTGTGDLFNEQYF. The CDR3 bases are TGTGCTAGTGGTTTCACCGGGACAGGGGATCTTTTTAATGAGCAGTACTTC. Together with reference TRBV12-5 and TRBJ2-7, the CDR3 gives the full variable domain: DARVTQTPRHKVTEMGQEVTMRCQPILGHNTVFWYRQTMMQGLELLAYFRNRAPLDDSGMPKDRFSAEMPDATLATLKIQPSEPRDSAVYFCASGFTGTGDLFNEQYFGPGTRLTVT.